The rows below give T cell receptor beta chains drawn from one sample of a study of graft-versus-host responses after intestinal transplantation. This table comes from immunoSEQ multiplex PCR, and its TCRdb copy is limited to in-frame clones, with some not included. The data hold about 92,000 clones, with 85% to 95% observed a single time. Which antigens these TCRs recognize remains unknown. The input for sequencing was unstimulated CD8+ T cells sorted from spleen or lymph node cells, taken before intestinal transplant. These receptor sequences come from a human donor who received an intestinal transplant. Each CDR3 is given with its conserved first and last residue. The order of the fields is clone size, D gene, J gene, V gene, CDR3 length, CDR3 protein, CDR3 DNA. A D gene is named only where the DNA matches it firmly. Not every row has a clone size; where given, it reads once, few, many or a size class.

clone size: -; D gene: -; J gene: TRBJ2-5; V gene: TRBV29-1; CDR3 length: 13; CDR3 protein: CSVELAEEETQYF; CDR3 DNA: TGCAGCGTTGAATTGGCAGAAGAAGAGACCCAGTACTTC
clone size: -; D gene: TRBD2; J gene: TRBJ2-5; V gene: TRBV7-9; CDR3 length: 14; CDR3 protein: CASNMRELRETQYF; CDR3 DNA: TGTGCCAGCAATATGCGGGAGTTGCGAGAGACCCAGTACTTC
clone size: -; D gene: TRBD2; J gene: TRBJ2-1; V gene: TRBV15; CDR3 length: 14; CDR3 protein: CATKGLAGPQEQFF; CDR3 DNA: TGTGCCACAAAAGGACTAGCGGGACCACAGGAGCAGTTCTTC
clone size: -; D gene: -; J gene: TRBJ2-7; V gene: TRBV4-1; CDR3 length: 17; CDR3 protein: CASSQEALSGLTYEQYF; CDR3 DNA: TGCGCCAGCAGCCAAGAGGCTCTGTCCGGGCTTACCTACGAGCAGTACTTC
clone size: once; D gene: -; J gene: TRBJ1-2; V gene: TRBV6-5; CDR3 length: 15; CDR3 protein: CASSYLDGTNYGYTF; CDR3 DNA: TGTGCCAGCAGTTACCTGGACGGGACCAACTATGGCTACACCTTC
clone size: -; D gene: TRBD2; J gene: TRBJ2-7; V gene: TRBV28; CDR3 length: 15; CDR3 protein: CASSLAGAYPHEQYF; CDR3 DNA: TGTGCCAGCAGTTTAGCGGGAGCGTATCCCCACGAGCAGTACTTC
clone size: -; D gene: -; J gene: TRBJ2-2; V gene: TRBV15; CDR3 length: 15; CDR3 protein: CATSKTPSGPGELFF; CDR3 DNA: TGTGCCACCAGCAAGACCCCTTCAGGCCCCGGGGAGCTGTTTTTT
clone size: -; D gene: -; J gene: TRBJ2-5; V gene: TRBV6-1; CDR3 length: 12; CDR3 protein: CASTGDQETQYF; CDR3 DNA: TGTGCCAGCACCGGGGACCAAGAGACCCAGTACTTC
clone size: -; D gene: -; J gene: TRBJ1-4; V gene: TRBV5-1; CDR3 length: 14; CDR3 protein: CASSLVEGREKLFF; CDR3 DNA: TGCGCCAGCAGCTTGGTGGAGGGCCGGGAAAAACTGTTTTTT
clone size: -; D gene: TRBD2; J gene: TRBJ2-1; V gene: TRBV6-1; CDR3 length: 15; CDR3 protein: CASTLRLAGNNEQFF; CDR3 DNA: TGTGCCAGCACCTTGAGGCTAGCGGGGAACAATGAGCAGTTCTTC
clone size: once; D gene: TRBD1; J gene: TRBJ2-7; V gene: TRBV7-9; CDR3 length: 15; CDR3 protein: CASSLAQGALLEQYF; CDR3 DNA: TGTGCCAGCAGCTTAGCCCAGGGGGCCCTATTAGAGCAGTACTTC
clone size: -; D gene: -; J gene: TRBJ2-2; V gene: TRBV7-6; CDR3 length: 14; CDR3 protein: CASSLAGNTGELFF; CDR3 DNA: TGTGCCAGCAGCTTAGCGGGGAACACCGGGGAGCTGTTTTTT
clone size: -; D gene: TRBD1; J gene: TRBJ2-2; V gene: TRBV9; CDR3 length: 15; CDR3 protein: CASSEDRGGTGELFF; CDR3 DNA: TGTGCCAGCAGCGAGGACAGGGGTGGCACCGGGGAGCTGTTTTTT
clone size: -; D gene: -; J gene: TRBJ2-7; V gene: TRBV7-3; CDR3 length: 15; CDR3 protein: CASSLTGAGSYEQYF; CDR3 DNA: TGTGCCAGCAGCTTAACTGGCGCAGGGTCCTACGAGCAGTACTTC
clone size: -; D gene: TRBD1; J gene: TRBJ2-2; V gene: TRBV9; CDR3 length: 12; CDR3 protein: CASSPGGGELFF; CDR3 DNA: TGTGCCAGCAGTCCAGGGGGCGGGGAGCTGTTTTTT
clone size: once; D gene: -; J gene: TRBJ2-7; V gene: TRBV4-1; CDR3 length: 18; CDR3 protein: CASSQEPPSLTSSYEQYF; CDR3 DNA: TGCGCCAGCAGCCAAGAGCCTCCCAGCTTAACTAGCTCCTACGAGCAGTACTTC
clone size: -; D gene: -; J gene: TRBJ2-5; V gene: TRBV5-1; CDR3 length: 16; CDR3 protein: CASNLTDIPFQETQYF; CDR3 DNA: TGCGCCAGCAACCTAACGGACATACCCTTTCAAGAGACCCAGTACTTC
clone size: -; D gene: -; J gene: TRBJ2-2; V gene: TRBV1; CDR3 length: 18; CDR3 protein: CTSSQDVLTSGRTGELFF; CDR3 DNA: TGCACCAGCAGCCAAGATGTATTGACTAGCGGGAGAACCGGGGAGCTGTTTTTT
clone size: -; D gene: -; J gene: TRBJ2-3; V gene: TRBV5-1; CDR3 length: 15; CDR3 protein: CASSLAVGRTDTQYF; CDR3 DNA: TGCGCCAGCAGCTTGGCCGTGGGGCGCACAGATACGCAGTATTTT
clone size: -; D gene: -; J gene: TRBJ2-1; V gene: TRBV4-1; CDR3 length: 15; CDR3 protein: CASTEIGDIYNEQFF; CDR3 DNA: TGCGCCAGCACCGAAATTGGGGATATTTACAATGAGCAGTTCTTC
clone size: -; D gene: -; J gene: TRBJ2-7; V gene: TRBV27; CDR3 length: 15; CDR3 protein: CASSSSPDSFYEQYF; CDR3 DNA: TGTGCCAGCAGTTCCAGCCCGGACAGTTTCTACGAGCAGTACTTC
clone size: -; D gene: TRBD1; J gene: TRBJ1-6; V gene: TRBV30; CDR3 length: 15; CDR3 protein: CAWSVWGTDNSPLHF; CDR3 DNA: TGTGCCTGGAGTGTATGGGGGACAGATAATTCACCCCTCCACTTT
clone size: once; D gene: -; J gene: TRBJ1-1; V gene: TRBV11-2; CDR3 length: 14; CDR3 protein: CASSLRTENNTAFF; CDR3 DNA: TGTGCCAGCAGCTTACGGACAGAGAATAATACGGCTTTCTTT
clone size: -; D gene: TRBD2; J gene: TRBJ2-7; V gene: TRBV7-9; CDR3 length: 14; CDR3 protein: CASREAGGSYEQYF; CDR3 DNA: TGTGCCAGCAGGGAGGCGGGGGGAAGCTACGAGCAGTACTTC
clone size: -; D gene: TRBD2; J gene: TRBJ2-5; V gene: TRBV19; CDR3 length: 13; CDR3 protein: CACSLAAGGTQYF; CDR3 DNA: TGTGCCTGCTCCTTGGCGGCGGGAGGGACCCAGTACTTC
clone size: once; D gene: -; J gene: TRBJ2-3; V gene: TRBV25-1; CDR3 length: 15; CDR3 protein: CASPTHRPPTDTQYF; CDR3 DNA: TGTGCCAGCCCAACCCACAGGCCGCCCACAGATACGCAGTATTTT
clone size: -; D gene: -; J gene: TRBJ2-7; V gene: TRBV2; CDR3 length: 13; CDR3 protein: CASSALEGYEQYF; CDR3 DNA: TGTGCCAGCAGTGCGCTAGAAGGCTACGAGCAGTACTTC
clone size: -; D gene: -; J gene: TRBJ2-7; V gene: TRBV29-1; CDR3 length: 10; CDR3 protein: CSVVTHEQYF; CDR3 DNA: TGCAGCGTTGTAACCCACGAGCAGTACTTC
clone size: once; D gene: -; J gene: TRBJ1-2; V gene: TRBV5-1; CDR3 length: 14; CDR3 protein: CASSLDGSDYGYTF; CDR3 DNA: TGCGCCAGCAGCTTGGACGGATCCGACTATGGCTACACCTTC
clone size: -; D gene: -; J gene: TRBJ1-4; V gene: TRBV11-2; CDR3 length: 15; CDR3 protein: CASSLYTDHNEKLFF; CDR3 DNA: TGTGCCAGCAGCCTCTACACAGACCATAATGAAAAACTGTTTTTT
clone size: -; D gene: -; J gene: TRBJ1-1; V gene: TRBV6-5; CDR3 length: 14; CDR3 protein: CASSYRDWNTEAFF; CDR3 DNA: TGTGCCAGCAGTTACAGGGACTGGAACACTGAAGCTTTCTTT
clone size: -; D gene: -; J gene: TRBJ1-1; V gene: TRBV14; CDR3 length: 13; CDR3 protein: CASSVFLNTEAFF; CDR3 DNA: TGTGCCAGCAGCGTGTTCTTGAACACTGAAGCTTTCTTT
clone size: -; D gene: -; J gene: TRBJ2-7; V gene: TRBV27; CDR3 length: 14; CDR3 protein: CASSNPGSSYEQYF; CDR3 DNA: TGTGCCAGCAGTAACCCAGGGAGCTCCTACGAGCAGTACTTC
clone size: -; D gene: -; J gene: TRBJ1-3; V gene: TRBV9; CDR3 length: 14; CDR3 protein: CASSVRASLATIYF; CDR3 DNA: TGTGCCAGCAGCGTCCGGGCAAGTTTAGCCACCATATATTTT
clone size: -; D gene: TRBD1; J gene: TRBJ1-1; V gene: TRBV9; CDR3 length: 13; CDR3 protein: CASSGGTGTEAFF; CDR3 DNA: TGTGCCAGCAGCGGAGGGACAGGGACTGAAGCTTTCTTT
clone size: -; D gene: -; J gene: TRBJ1-2; V gene: TRBV6-5; CDR3 length: 13; CDR3 protein: CASSGAATYGYTF; CDR3 DNA: TGTGCCAGCAGTGGGGCAGCAACCTATGGCTACACCTTC
clone size: -; D gene: TRBD1; J gene: TRBJ2-7; V gene: TRBV7-9; CDR3 length: 14; CDR3 protein: CASSLGTGSYEQYF; CDR3 DNA: TGTGCCAGCAGCTTAGGGACAGGGTCCTACGAGCAGTACTTC
clone size: once; D gene: TRBD2; J gene: TRBJ2-1; V gene: TRBV29-1; CDR3 length: 14; CDR3 protein: CSVGSSGTGYEQFF; CDR3 DNA: TGCAGCGTTGGGTCCAGCGGGACGGGTTATGAGCAGTTCTTC
clone size: -; D gene: -; J gene: TRBJ2-7; V gene: TRBV7-9; CDR3 length: 14; CDR3 protein: CASSWSGTDYEQYF; CDR3 DNA: TGCGCCAGCAGCTGGAGCGGGACAGACTACGAGCAGTACTTC
clone size: -; D gene: -; J gene: TRBJ1-2; V gene: TRBV9; CDR3 length: 15; CDR3 protein: CASSVGAGEVYGYTF; CDR3 DNA: TGTGCCAGCAGCGTAGGGGCAGGGGAGGTATACGGCTACACCTTC
clone size: -; D gene: -; J gene: TRBJ1-1; V gene: TRBV7-3; CDR3 length: 12; CDR3 protein: CASSNSAGDAFF; CDR3 DNA: TGTGCCAGCAGCAACAGCGCGGGGGACGCTTTCTTT
clone size: few; D gene: -; J gene: TRBJ2-2; V gene: TRBV6-5; CDR3 length: 13; CDR3 protein: CASSYVPAGELFF; CDR3 DNA: TGTGCCAGCAGTTACGTCCCAGCCGGGGAGCTGTTTTTT
clone size: -; D gene: -; J gene: TRBJ2-2; V gene: TRBV28; CDR3 length: 17; CDR3 protein: CASIPSGLRDGTGELFF; CDR3 DNA: TGTGCCAGCATTCCCTCGGGACTGAGGGACGGCACCGGGGAGCTGTTTTTT
clone size: -; D gene: -; J gene: TRBJ1-4; V gene: TRBV7-2; CDR3 length: 15; CDR3 protein: CASSLIRGDGEKLFF; CDR3 DNA: TGTGCCAGCAGCTTAATACGGGGGGACGGTGAAAAACTGTTTTTT
clone size: -; D gene: TRBD2; J gene: TRBJ2-1; V gene: TRBV10-2; CDR3 length: 15; CDR3 protein: CASSGGLAGGNEQFF; CDR3 DNA: TGCGCCAGCAGTGGGGGACTAGCGGGAGGAAATGAGCAGTTCTTC
clone size: -; D gene: -; J gene: TRBJ2-7; V gene: TRBV6-5; CDR3 length: 13; CDR3 protein: CASGRDNSYEQYF; CDR3 DNA: TGTGCCAGCGGCCGGGACAACTCCTACGAGCAGTACTTC
clone size: -; D gene: TRBD2; J gene: TRBJ2-7; V gene: TRBV6-1; CDR3 length: 15; CDR3 protein: CASSTQTGGRDEQYF; CDR3 DNA: TGTGCCAGCAGTACTCAGACGGGGGGGAGAGACGAGCAGTACTTC
clone size: -; D gene: -; J gene: TRBJ1-2; V gene: TRBV27; CDR3 length: 14; CDR3 protein: CASSLNPANYGYTF; CDR3 DNA: TGTGCCAGCAGTTTAAATCCCGCTAACTATGGCTACACCTTC
clone size: -; D gene: -; J gene: TRBJ1-2; V gene: TRBV9; CDR3 length: 12; CDR3 protein: CASSSTGRGYTF; CDR3 DNA: TGTGCCAGCAGCTCGACAGGCCGGGGCTACACCTTC
clone size: -; D gene: TRBD2; J gene: TRBJ2-7; V gene: TRBV5-1; CDR3 length: 22; CDR3 protein: CASSLGIQTGLAGTLLSYEQYF; CDR3 DNA: TGCGCCAGCAGCCTGGGAATCCAAACGGGACTAGCGGGGACACTCCTCTCCTACGAGCAGTACTTC
clone size: -; D gene: TRBD1; J gene: TRBJ2-2; V gene: TRBV4-1; CDR3 length: 16; CDR3 protein: CASSQAGGGRTGKLFF; CDR3 DNA: TGCGCCAGCAGCCAAGCAGGGGGCGGTCGAACCGGGAAGCTGTTTTTT
clone size: -; D gene: TRBD1; J gene: TRBJ1-1; V gene: TRBV5-1; CDR3 length: 15; CDR3 protein: CASSLGDRGRTEAFF; CDR3 DNA: TGCGCCAGCAGCTTAGGGGACAGGGGGCGTACTGAAGCTTTCTTT
clone size: -; D gene: -; J gene: TRBJ2-3; V gene: TRBV4-1; CDR3 length: 18; CDR3 protein: CASSQDDRVWGITDTQYF; CDR3 DNA: TGCGCCAGCAGCCAAGATGATAGAGTCTGGGGCATCACAGATACGCAGTATTTT
clone size: -; D gene: TRBD2; J gene: TRBJ2-1; V gene: TRBV19; CDR3 length: 17; CDR3 protein: CASSIVGLADSYNEQFF; CDR3 DNA: TGTGCCAGTAGTATAGTAGGACTAGCGGACTCCTACAATGAGCAGTTCTTC
clone size: -; D gene: -; J gene: TRBJ2-3; V gene: TRBV6-5; CDR3 length: 13; CDR3 protein: CASSIGGADTQYF; CDR3 DNA: TGTGCCTCCTCGATCGGTGGGGCAGATACGCAGTATTTT
clone size: -; D gene: -; J gene: TRBJ1-2; V gene: TRBV28; CDR3 length: 13; CDR3 protein: CASSLEFPYGYTF; CDR3 DNA: TGTGCCAGCAGTTTAGAATTCCCGTATGGCTACACCTTC
clone size: -; D gene: -; J gene: TRBJ2-5; V gene: TRBV6-6; CDR3 length: 12; CDR3 protein: CASSYSAETQYF; CDR3 DNA: TGTGCCAGCAGTTACTCAGCCGAGACCCAGTACTTC
clone size: -; D gene: TRBD1; J gene: TRBJ1-6; V gene: TRBV4-1; CDR3 length: 16; CDR3 protein: CASTDESGQYNSPLHF; CDR3 DNA: TGCGCCAGCACCGACGAATCGGGACAGTATAATTCACCCCTCCACTTT
clone size: -; D gene: -; J gene: TRBJ2-1; V gene: TRBV27; CDR3 length: 12; CDR3 protein: CASSLGENEQFF; CDR3 DNA: TGTGCCAGCAGTTTAGGCGAGAATGAGCAGTTCTTC
clone size: -; D gene: -; J gene: TRBJ2-7; V gene: TRBV11-3; CDR3 length: 20; CDR3 protein: CASRPTRLRGRGGPDYEQYF; CDR3 DNA: TGTGCCAGCAGACCGACACGGCTCCGGGGCAGGGGTGGACCCGACTACGAGCAGTACTTC